This T cell receptor (beta chain) was retrieved from a study of T cell clusters in autoimmune cytopenias. Each sample's input was 200 to 250 ng genomic DNA, 30,000 to 45,000 genome equivalents. Germline V gives CDR1 SEHNR, CDR2 FQNEAQ (reference sequence). The CDR3 consists of 13 residues. One tube held mixed TRB-A and TRB-B primer pools for touch-down PCR. From the multiplex PCR reads, TCRdb lists one entry per CDR3 protein and no DNA. The ten most abundant clones cover approximately 22% of a sample with 6,000 to 9,500 distinct CDR3 sequences. These sequences were also reported in another study, on T cell repertoires in aging, cancer and after chemotherapy. That work states: The full dataset contained approximately 9.6 million TCR reads. Loss of evenness, beyond lost richness, contributed to age-related TCR diversity decline in cancer patients. Rebound thymic output was suggested by rising median generation probability during chemotherapy in each cancer cohort.

The V gene is TRBV7-9, the J gene TRBJ2-3. This receptor was taken from a human donor in good health. What was sequenced was peripheral blood. The CDR3: CASSLVQTDTQYF.